The 9 T cell receptor beta chains in this list originate from one sample, sequenced in a study of tumor-infiltrating lymphocytes in primary liver carcinoma. The researchers obtained blood RNA from unsorted whole blood and also extracted germline DNA. The investigators made TCR beta cDNA from 400 to 550 ng total RNA, using a constant-region primer. Libraries for TCR beta were built through three nested multiplex PCR rounds, which together made up a slightly modified ARM-PCR procedure. PCR rounds one and two used TRBV1-TRBV30 forward primers with a C-beta reverse primer for 10 cycles each. TCRdb processed the multiplex PCR reads anew with MiXCR; each CDR3 protein has one entry. The sample yields 300,000 to 400,000 distinct CDR3 sequences, less than 70% seen once. Specimen: peripheral blood. The receptors were gathered from a man aged 35 to 55 with primary liver carcinoma and hepatitis B virus infection.

Comment on this clonotype: This may arise from a read error, as a much more abundant clone is one base away. J is TRBJ2-1 and V is TRBV12-3 or TRBV12-4; D remains ambiguous. The CDR3 extends over 13 amino acids. CDR3 nucleotides: TGTGCCAGCAGTTCGGACCGGTACAATGAGCACTTCTTC. It codes for CASSSDRYNEHFF.

The chain joins TRBV29-1 to TRBJ2-2, with D perhaps matching TRBD1 (5 bases). This CDR3 comprises 13 residues. The germline V and J ends were trimmed by 2 bases and 4 bases, with 8 bases remaining between them. The germline V gene encodes CDR1 SQVTM and CDR2 ANQGSEA. CDR3 coding DNA: TGCAGCGTTGAAAGTCAGGGCACCGGGGAGCTGTTTTTT. Protein: CSVESQGTGELFF.

Points on this clonotype: Sequence at one end of the junction differs from germline and may be a read error. The chain is built from TRBV11-2 and TRBJ2-5, with D maybe TRBD2 (5 bases). The CDR3 loop spans 16 amino acids. The germline CDR1 and CDR2 sequences are SGHAT and FQNNGV. The CDR3 loop is CASILEERRGVETQYF. The CDR3 DNA follows: TGTGCCAGCATCTTAGAGGAGCGGAGAGGCGTAGAGACCCAGTACTTC.

This clonotype turned up a few times. This chain joins TRBV6-2 or TRBV6-3 and TRBJ2-3, with a tentative D call TRBD2 (6 bases). The CDR3 totals 15 residues. Germline-derived CDR1 and CDR2 are MNHEY and SVGEGT. Trimming cost V 6 bases and J 0 bases, with 13 bases left between them. CDR3 sequence: CASRSDYPSTDTQYF. The DNA of the CDR3 is TGTGCCAGCAGATCGGACTACCCAAGCACAGATACGCAGTATTTT.

This clonotype was counted at least ten times. The chain has TRBV6-2 or TRBV6-3 and TRBJ1-5, with 7 bases fitting TRBD1. Losses at the gene ends were 7 bases for V and 4 bases for J; bases not matched to a gene: 4. CDR3 length: 13 amino acids. Germline CDR1 and CDR2: MNHEY and SVGEGT. CDR3 amino acids: CASTDRVNQPQHF. The CDR3 nucleotides are TGTGCCAGCACCGACAGGGTAAATCAGCCCCAGCATTTT.

This clonotype was seen at least ten times. This sequence joins TRBV6-6 and TRBJ2-5, with D perhaps matching TRBD1 (6 bases). Germline lookup yields CDR1 MNHNY and CDR2 SVGAGI (reference sequence). Trimming removed 1 base at V and 4 bases at J, with 10 bases between. There are 14 residues in the CDR3. The CDR3, as DNA: TGTGCCAGCAGTTACTTGGGGGCACGAGAGACCCAGTACTTC. Translated: CASSYLGARETQYF.

This chain links TRBV30 with TRBJ1-5; D not resolved. Germline-derived CDR1 and CDR2 are GTSNPN and SVGIG (reference sequence). V lost 2 bases to trimming and J lost 6 bases, with 11 bases between them. The CDR3 is 13 amino acids. The CDR3 is CAWSRSPFQPQHF. CDR3 sequence (DNA): TGTGCCTGGAGTCGAAGCCCGTTTCAGCCCCAGCATTTT.

This clonotype was detected many times. This rearrangement joins TRBV4-3 to TRBJ1-6, with D possibly matching TRBD1 (5 bases). CDR3 length: 15 amino acids. The ends were cut back, 5 bases at V and 5 bases at J, with 13 bases in the middle. CDR1 and CDR2 (germline): LGHNA, YSLEER. Written as DNA, the CDR3 is TGCGCCAGCAGCGACGGGACGGAGAATAATTCACCCCTCCACTTT. Its translation is CASSDGTENNSPLHF.

Turning to this clonotype: Just one base apart from a much larger clone, this may be a read error. The chain combines TRBV6-1 with TRBJ2-2; D call uncertain. The CDR3 consists of 12 residues. V was clipped by 4 bases and J by 5 bases, with 5 bases between them. Germline lookup yields CDR1 MNHNS and CDR2 SASEGT. CDR3 sequence reads: CASSVKTGELFF. In nucleotides, the CDR3 is TGTGCCAGCAGTGTTAAGACCGGGGAGCTGTTTTTT.